This T cell receptor beta chain was sequenced for a study of cytomegalovirus exposure and HLA in healthy donors. Primers for the PCR totalled 60 Vbeta and 13 Jbeta. Clones were sequenced by immunoSEQ multiplex PCR, and TCRdb holds only the in-frame ones, with some missing. The data contain some 180,000 clones, roughly 85% of them singletons. The CDR3 is made up of 13 amino acids. The trim removed 4 bases at V and 1 base at J, leaving 4 bases unmatched. Germline-derived CDR1 and CDR2 are SQVTM and ANQGSEA. The origin of this receptor is a woman between 50 and 59 years old in good health and CMV-seronegative. The material sequenced was PBMCs. This chain joins TRBV29-1 and TRBJ2-7; the match to TRBD1 covers 7 bases. Written as DNA, the CDR3 is TGCAGCGTTGTCACAGGGGCTTCCTACGAGCAGTACTTC. Residues: CSVVTGASYEQYF.